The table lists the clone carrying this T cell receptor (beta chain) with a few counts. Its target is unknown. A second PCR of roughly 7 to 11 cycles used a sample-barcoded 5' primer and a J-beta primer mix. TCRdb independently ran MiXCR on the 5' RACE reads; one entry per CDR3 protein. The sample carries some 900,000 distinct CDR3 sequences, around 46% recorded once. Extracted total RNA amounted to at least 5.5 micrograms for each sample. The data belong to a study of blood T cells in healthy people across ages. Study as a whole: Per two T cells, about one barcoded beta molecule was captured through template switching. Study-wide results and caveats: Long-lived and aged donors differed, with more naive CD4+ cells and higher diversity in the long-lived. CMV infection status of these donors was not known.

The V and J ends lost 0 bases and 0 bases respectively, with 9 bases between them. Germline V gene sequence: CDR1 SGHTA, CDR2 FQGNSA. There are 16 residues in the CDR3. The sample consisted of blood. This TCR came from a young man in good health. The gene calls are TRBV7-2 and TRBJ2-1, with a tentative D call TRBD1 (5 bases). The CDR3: CASSLASTASYNEQFF. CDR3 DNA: TGTGCCAGCAGCTTAGCCTCGACAGCCTCCTACAATGAGCAGTTCTTC. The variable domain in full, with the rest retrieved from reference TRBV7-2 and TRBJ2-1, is GAGVSQSPSNKVTEKGKDVELRCDPISGHTALYWYRQSLGQGLEFLIYFQGNSAPDKSGLPSDRFSAERTGGSVSTLTIQRTQQEDSAVYLCASSLASTASYNEQFFGPGTRLTVL.